These 5 T cell receptor beta chains were all obtained from the same sample, sequenced in a study of blood T cell repertoires in COVID-19. Profiled with immunoSEQ multiplex PCR; TCRdb holds only in-frame clones, not every one. The table shows about 170,000 clones, with roughly 81% occurring only once. The source material was peripheral blood. The receptors here all came from a woman aged 80 or over with COVID-19, enrolled during active disease.

The genes are TRBV15 and TRBJ2-5; 7 nucleotides agree with TRBD1. V was clipped by 0 bases and J by 5 bases; unmatched bases: 3. Germline V gives CDR1 LNHNV, CDR2 YYDKDF (reference sequence). This CDR3 contains 14 residues. The CDR3 here is CATSRDRGSETQYF. DNA for the CDR3: TGTGCCACCAGCAGAGACAGGGGGTCGGAGACCCAGTACTTC.

In its sample, this clone was seen once. CDR3 in amino acids: CASSFPGQGYEQYF. The DNA for the CDR3 is TGTGCCAGCTCATTTCCGGGACAGGGCTACGAGCAGTACTTC. This chain connects TRBV18 to TRBJ2-7; TRBD1 matches 9 bases. Trimming at V came to 5 bases and at J to 3 bases, leaving 5 bases not matched to a gene. Germline CDR1 is KGHSH and CDR2 is LQKENI. There are 14 residues in the CDR3.

The V and J genes are TRBV27 and TRBJ2-7; D is possibly TRBD2 (5 bases). This CDR3 is built from 12 residues. V lost 5 bases and J lost 2, with 7 bases in between. CDR1 is MNHEY and CDR2 is SMNVEV in the germline V gene (reference sequence). CDR3 coding DNA: TGTGCCAGCAGTCACGGGGCCTACGAGCAGTACTTC. Residues: CASSHGAYEQYF.

The CDR3 loop reads CASTYTDTQYF. The CDR3 bases are TGTGCCAGCACCTACACAGATACGCAGTATTTT. The chain is built from TRBV2 and TRBJ2-3; D is ambiguous. Germline CDR1 reads SNHLY; CDR2 reads FYNNEI. The CDR3 length is 11 residues. V lost 7 bases and J lost 2, with 4 bases in between.

This sequence joins TRBV5-1 and TRBJ2-7; D is unclear. The V gene lost 1 base and the J gene lost 7 bases, with 24 bases spanning the gap. This CDR3 region has 17 residues. The V gene's germline CDR1 is SGHRS and CDR2 YFSETQ. The CDR3 loop is CASSLREQTIGWYEQYF. CDR3 nucleotides: TGCGCCAGCAGCTTGCGAGAACAGACAATAGGATGGTATGAGCAGTACTTC.